The source of this TCR beta chain is a study of OX40 agonist ivuxolimab in advanced cancers. General study results and limits: CD8+ T cells (on average) carried more expanded clones than CD4+ T cells.

On this clone itself: Its cognate antigen is unknown.

This table comes from immunoSEQ multiplex PCR, and its TCRdb copy is limited to in-frame clones, with some not included. The sample contains more than 100,000 clones, 85% to 90% of which appear only once. This specimen was CD4+ or CD8+ T cells sorted from blood, taken in a trial of the OX40 agonist ivuxolimab. This sequence originates from an adult with an advanced solid tumor such as melanoma, head and neck, liver or kidney cancer.

The CDR3 DNA reads as TGTGCCAGCAGTGCCCCTGGCTCCTATGGCTACACCTTC. Translating gives CASSAPGSYGYTF. The chain has TRBV6-1 and TRBJ1-2; D ambiguous. V lost 4 bases and J 4 bases, leaving 10 bases between the germline ends. CDR1 MNHNS and CDR2 SASEGT come from the germline V gene. There are 13 residues in the CDR3.